Listed here are 2 T cell receptor beta chains from one sample, sequenced in a study of cytomegalovirus exposure and HLA in healthy donors. PCR primers comprised 60 Vbeta and 13 Jbeta primers. Here immunoSEQ multiplex PCR was the method, and the copy in TCRdb shows in-frame clones only, minus some. The table shows about 150,000 clones, with approximately 86% occurring only once. The sequenced sample consisted of PBMCs. The source of these receptors is a woman aged 45-59 years in good health and CMV-seropositive.

The chain carries TRBV7-8 and TRBJ2-1; no clear D gene. V lost 4 bases, J lost 10 bases, and 11 bases lay in between. The CDR3 extends over 12 amino acids. The germline V gene encodes CDR1 SGHVS and CDR2 FQNEAQ. The CDR3 spells CASSWFSEEQFF. CDR3 in DNA: TGTGCCAGCAGCTGGTTTTCGGAGGAGCAGTTCTTC.

The rearrangement uses TRBV18 and TRBJ1-5; D is unresolved. The CDR3 is made up of 16 amino acids. V lost 3 bases to trimming and J lost 2 bases, with 14 bases between them. The germline V gene encodes CDR1 KGHSH and CDR2 LQKENI. The DNA for the CDR3 is TGTGCCAGCTCACCGCAAGGGAGTTCGGGCAATCAGCCCCAGCATTTT. The encoded protein is CASSPQGSSGNQPQHF.